This T cell receptor (beta chain) appears in the sequencing data of a study of control samples from healthy donors and cancer patients. CDR1 is SGHTA, CDR2 FQGTGA, per germline. This CDR3 comprises 14 residues. Trimming shortened V by 5 bases and J by 5 bases, and 15 bases separated the two germline ends. Generated by immunoSEQ multiplex PCR, the TCRdb table keeps only in-frame clones and is missing some. Here the sample spans 65,000 to 85,000 clones, approximately 88% being singletons. The sample consisted of PBMCs. The origin of this receptor is a woman between 50 and 59 years old with colorectal cancer. The chain couples TRBV7-3 to TRBJ1-1; a weak D match, TRBD1 (6 bases). The CDR3 loop is CASSTNRDPTEAFF. The CDR3 DNA sequence: TGTGCCAGCAGCACTAACAGGGATCCTACTGAAGCTTTCTTT.